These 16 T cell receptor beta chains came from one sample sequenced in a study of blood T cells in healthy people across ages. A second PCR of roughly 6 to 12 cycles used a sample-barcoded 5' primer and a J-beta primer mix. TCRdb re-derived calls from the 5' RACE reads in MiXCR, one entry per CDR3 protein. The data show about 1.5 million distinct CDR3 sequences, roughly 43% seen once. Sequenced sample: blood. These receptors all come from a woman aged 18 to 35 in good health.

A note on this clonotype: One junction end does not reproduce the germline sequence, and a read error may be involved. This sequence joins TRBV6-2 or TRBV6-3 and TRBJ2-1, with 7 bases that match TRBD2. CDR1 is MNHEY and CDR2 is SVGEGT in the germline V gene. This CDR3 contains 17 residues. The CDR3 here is CASSDSYGGGSYNEQFF. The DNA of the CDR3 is TGTGCCAGCAGTGACTCGTACGGCGGGGGATCCTACAATGAGCAGTTCTTC.

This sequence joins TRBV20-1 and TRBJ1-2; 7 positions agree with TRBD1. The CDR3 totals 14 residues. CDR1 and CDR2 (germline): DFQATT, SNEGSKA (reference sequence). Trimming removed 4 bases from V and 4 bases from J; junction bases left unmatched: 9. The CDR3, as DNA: TGCAGTGCTAATCCCCTCGACAGGGCCTATGGCTACACCTTC. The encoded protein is CSANPLDRAYGYTF.

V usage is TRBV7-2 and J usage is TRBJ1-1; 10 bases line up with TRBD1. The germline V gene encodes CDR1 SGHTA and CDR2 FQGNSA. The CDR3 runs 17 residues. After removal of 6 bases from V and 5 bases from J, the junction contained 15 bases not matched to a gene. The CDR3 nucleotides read TGTGCCAGCAGACCTCCCGGGACAGGGGTTAGTAGGACTGAAGCTTTCTTT. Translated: CASRPPGTGVSRTEAFF.

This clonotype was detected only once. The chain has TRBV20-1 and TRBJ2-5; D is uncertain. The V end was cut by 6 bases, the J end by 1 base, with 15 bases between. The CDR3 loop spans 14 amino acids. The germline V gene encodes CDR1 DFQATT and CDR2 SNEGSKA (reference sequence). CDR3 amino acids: CSALGPSSQETQYF. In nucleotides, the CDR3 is TGCAGTGCCCTTGGGCCAAGCAGCCAAGAGACCCAGTACTTC.

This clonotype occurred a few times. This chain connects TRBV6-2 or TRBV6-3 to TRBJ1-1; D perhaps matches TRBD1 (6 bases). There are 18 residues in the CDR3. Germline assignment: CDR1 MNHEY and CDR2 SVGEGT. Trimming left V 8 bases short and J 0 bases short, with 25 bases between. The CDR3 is CASVTETGGWWVNTEAFF. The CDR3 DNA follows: TGTGCCAGCGTTACGGAGACAGGAGGATGGTGGGTGAACACTGAAGCTTTCTTT.

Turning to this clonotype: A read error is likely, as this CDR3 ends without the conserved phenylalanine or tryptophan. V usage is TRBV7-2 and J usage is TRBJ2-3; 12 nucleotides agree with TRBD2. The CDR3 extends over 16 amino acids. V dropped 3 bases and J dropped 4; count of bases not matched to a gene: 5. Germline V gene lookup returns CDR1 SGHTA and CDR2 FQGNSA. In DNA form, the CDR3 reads TGTGCCAGCAGCTTTGCTAGCGGGGGGGCCTCAGATACGCAGTATGTT. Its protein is CASSFASGGASDTQYV.

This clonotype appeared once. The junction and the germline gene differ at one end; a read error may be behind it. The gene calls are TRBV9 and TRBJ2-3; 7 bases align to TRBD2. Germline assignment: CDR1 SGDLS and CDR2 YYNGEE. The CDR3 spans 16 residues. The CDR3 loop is CAGSPFGAGYTDTQYF. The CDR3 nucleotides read TGTGCCGGCAGTCCGTTTGGAGCGGGGTACACAGATACGCAGTATTTT.

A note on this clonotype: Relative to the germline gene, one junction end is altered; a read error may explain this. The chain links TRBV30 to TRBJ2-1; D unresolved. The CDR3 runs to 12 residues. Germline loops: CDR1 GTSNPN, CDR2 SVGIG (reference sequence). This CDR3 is CACSVGWNEQFF. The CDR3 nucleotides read TGTGCCTGTAGTGTCGGTTGGAATGAGCAGTTCTTC.

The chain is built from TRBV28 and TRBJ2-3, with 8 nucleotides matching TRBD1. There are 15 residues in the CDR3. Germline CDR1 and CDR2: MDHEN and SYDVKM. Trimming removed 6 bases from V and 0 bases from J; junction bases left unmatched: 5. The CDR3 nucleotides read TGTGCCAGCAGGAAGCAGGGGGCGAGCACAGATACGCAGTATTTT. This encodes CASRKQGASTDTQYF. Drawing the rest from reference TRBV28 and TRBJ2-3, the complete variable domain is DVKVTQSSRYLVKRTGEKVFLECVQDMDHENMFWYRQDPGLGLRLIYFSYDVKMKEKGDIPEGYSVSREKKERFSLILESASTNQTSMYLCASRKQGASTDTQYFGPGTRLTVL.

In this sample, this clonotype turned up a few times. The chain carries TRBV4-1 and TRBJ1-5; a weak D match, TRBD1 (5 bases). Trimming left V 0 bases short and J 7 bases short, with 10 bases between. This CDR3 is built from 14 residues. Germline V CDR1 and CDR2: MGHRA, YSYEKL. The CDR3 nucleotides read TGCGCCAGCAGCCAAGATCGCGGGGGACAGCCCCAGCATTTT. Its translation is CASSQDRGGQPQHF.

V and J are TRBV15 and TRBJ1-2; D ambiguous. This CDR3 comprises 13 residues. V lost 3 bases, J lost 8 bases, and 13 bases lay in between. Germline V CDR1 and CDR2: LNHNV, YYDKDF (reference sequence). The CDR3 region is CATSSRPVDGYTF. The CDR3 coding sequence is TGTGCCACCAGCAGTAGGCCAGTGGACGGCTACACCTTC.

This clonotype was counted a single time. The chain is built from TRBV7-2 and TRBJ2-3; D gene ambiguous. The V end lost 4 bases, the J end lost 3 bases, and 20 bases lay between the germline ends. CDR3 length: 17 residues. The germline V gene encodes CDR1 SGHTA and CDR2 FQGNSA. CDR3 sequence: CASSSQFGNLGTDTQYF. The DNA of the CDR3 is TGTGCCAGCAGCTCCCAGTTCGGTAATTTGGGGACAGATACGCAGTATTTT.

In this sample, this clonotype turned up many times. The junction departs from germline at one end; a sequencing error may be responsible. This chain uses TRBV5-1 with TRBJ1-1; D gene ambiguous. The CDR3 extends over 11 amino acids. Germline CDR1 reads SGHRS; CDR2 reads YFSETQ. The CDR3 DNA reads TGTGCCAGCAGCGGGAACACTGAAGCTTTCTTT. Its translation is CASSGNTEAFF.

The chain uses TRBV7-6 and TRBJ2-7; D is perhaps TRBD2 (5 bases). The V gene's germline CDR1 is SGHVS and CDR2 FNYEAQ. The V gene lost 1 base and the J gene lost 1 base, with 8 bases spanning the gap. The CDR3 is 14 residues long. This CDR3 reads CASSLDEGSYEQYF. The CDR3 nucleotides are TGTGCCAGCAGCTTAGATGAGGGTTCCTACGAGCAGTACTTC.

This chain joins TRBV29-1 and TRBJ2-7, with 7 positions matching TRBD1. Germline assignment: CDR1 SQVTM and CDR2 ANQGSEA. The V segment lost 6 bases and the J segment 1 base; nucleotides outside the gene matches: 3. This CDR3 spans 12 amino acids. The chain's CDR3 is CSVRQGSYEQYF. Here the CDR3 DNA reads TGCAGCGTCCGACAGGGTTCCTACGAGCAGTACTTC.

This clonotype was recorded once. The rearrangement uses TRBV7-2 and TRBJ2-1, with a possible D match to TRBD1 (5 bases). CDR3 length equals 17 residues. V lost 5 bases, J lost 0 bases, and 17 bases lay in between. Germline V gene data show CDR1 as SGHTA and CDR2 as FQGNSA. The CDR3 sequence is CASSLRWGVSSYNEQFF. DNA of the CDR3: TGTGCCAGCAGCCTCCGTTGGGGCGTTAGCTCCTACAATGAGCAGTTCTTC.